These 13 T cell receptor beta chains came from one sample sequenced in a study of a mutant IDH1 vaccine in newly diagnosed glioma. No antigen has been assigned to these receptors. Time point reported: week 5, during vaccination. Every vaccination contained 300 ug of the mutant IDH1 20-mer peptide and was paired with topical imiquimod. The data were produced by immunoSEQ multiplex PCR, yet TCRdb's version contains in-frame clones alone and is incomplete. Of 56,000 or so clones in the sample, approximately 78% are singletons; the top ten hold around 1.8%. Sequencing used PBMCs, obtained from a glioma patient whose treatment included an IDH1 peptide vaccine. The receptors stem from a woman aged 40 to 50 with glioma.

This sequence joins TRBV10-2 and TRBJ2-3; D possibly matches TRBD1 or TRBD2 (5 bases each). Per germline, CDR1 WSHSY and CDR2 SAAADI. This CDR3 region has 14 residues. Trimming took 9 bases from V and 2 from J, leaving 15 bases between them. The CDR3, as DNA: TGCGCCAGTTGGGACCCGGGATACACAGATACGCAGTATTTT. Amino acids: CASWDPGYTDTQYF.

The V call is TRBV6-1, the J call TRBJ1-3; TRBD1 might be the D (5 bases). Germline assignment: CDR1 MNHNS and CDR2 SASEGT. This CDR3 comprises 13 residues. The V gene lost 8 bases and the J gene lost 4 bases, with 12 bases spanning the gap. The CDR3 loop reads CASQDTLGNTIYF. Written as DNA, the CDR3 is TGTGCCAGCCAGGACACTCTAGGAAACACCATATATTTT.

This clone was detected only once. V usage is TRBV7-2 and J usage is TRBJ2-5; no firm D call. Germline CDR1 is SGHTA and CDR2 is FQGNSA. V was clipped by 5 bases and J by 3 bases, with 16 bases between them. This CDR3 contains 15 residues. CDR3 in amino acids: CASSEDRTRKETQYF. In DNA form, the CDR3 reads TGTGCCAGCAGCGAGGACCGGACCCGCAAAGAGACCCAGTACTTC. The full variable domain, rest sourced from reference TRBV7-2 and TRBJ2-5, is GAGVSQSPSNKVTEKGKDVELRCDPISGHTALYWYRQSLGQGLEFLIYFQGNSAPDKSGLPSDRFSAERTGGSVSTLTIQRTQQEDSAVYLCASSEDRTRKETQYFGPGTRLLVL.

This clone was counted between two and nine times. J is TRBJ2-7 and V is TRBV12-5; D uncertain. Between the trimmed V and J ends, which lost 9 bases and 3 bases, there was a span of 9 bases. The CDR3 loop spans 11 amino acids. CDR1 and CDR2 from the germline V gene are LGHNT and FRNRAP. Here the CDR3 reads CASGLFYEQYF. In DNA form, the CDR3 reads TGTGCTAGCGGCCTCTTCTACGAGCAGTACTTC.

The chain links TRBV2 to TRBJ2-3; D unclear. Trimming removed 6 bases from V and 5 bases from J, with 6 bases in between. The CDR3 has 11 residues. Germline CDR1 SNHLY, CDR2 FYNNEI. The CDR3 loop reads CASRARDTQYF. Here the CDR3 DNA reads TGTGCCAGCAGAGCAAGAGATACGCAGTATTTT.

This clone was counted a single time. The chain links TRBV12-5 to TRBJ2-6; D remains unclear. Germline-derived CDR1 and CDR2 are LGHNT and FRNRAP. This CDR3 comprises 13 residues. V gave up 3 bases and J gave up 4 bases, with 4 bases separating them. The CDR3 is CASGLSGANVLTF. CDR3 in DNA: TGTGCTAGTGGTTTATCCGGGGCCAACGTCCTGACTTTC. Full variable domain (outside the CDR3, taken from reference TRBV12-5 and TRBJ2-6): DARVTQTPRHKVTEMGQEVTMRCQPILGHNTVFWYRQTMMQGLELLAYFRNRAPLDDSGMPKDRFSAEMPDATLATLKIQPSEPRDSAVYFCASGLSGANVLTFGAGSRLTVL.

The V gene is TRBV18, the J gene TRBJ1-2, with D unresolved. The CDR3 is 12 residues long. CDR1 KGHSH and CDR2 LQKENI come from the germline V gene. V shed 6 bases and J shed 6 bases, with 11 bases lying between them. In DNA, the CDR3 is TGTGCCAGCTCCCCTTACGGGGATGGCTACACCTTC. Amino acid sequence: CASSPYGDGYTF.

The CDR3 sequence: CASSTTGETQYF. DNA for the CDR3: TGTGCCAGCAGTACGACAGGAGAGACCCAGTACTTC. The genes are TRBV2 and TRBJ2-5, with D perhaps TRBD1 (6 bases). V was trimmed by 5 bases and J by 4 bases, leaving 8 bases between them. The CDR3 is 12 residues long. Germline V lookup: CDR1 SNHLY, CDR2 FYNNEI.

The V gene is TRBV6-1, the J gene TRBJ1-2, with D perhaps TRBD1 (5 bases). There are 14 residues in the CDR3. Deletions cut 8 bases from V and 8 bases from J, with 21 bases between. The germline gives CDR1 MNHNS, CDR2 SASEGT. The CDR3 DNA sequence: TGTGCCAGCCGAACTCCGGGGGGGGAATTAGGCTACACCTTC. Amino acid sequence: CASRTPGGELGYTF.

The V call is TRBV2, the J call TRBJ1-4; 7 bases map to TRBD1. The trim removed 2 bases at V and 5 bases at J, leaving 2 bases unmatched. Germline CDR1 is SNHLY and CDR2 is FYNNEI. The CDR3 runs to 14 residues. DNA for the CDR3: TGTGCCAGCAGTGAAACAGGGGCGAATGAAAAACTGTTTTTT. Translating it yields CASSETGANEKLFF.

The sample holds one count of this clone. The chain has TRBV11-3 and TRBJ2-3, with D possibly TRBD1 on 6 matching bases. Germline CDR1 is SGHNT and CDR2 is YENEEA. V lost 5 bases to trimming and J lost 0 bases, with 9 bases between them. CDR3 length equals 14 residues. CDR3 nucleotide sequence: TGTGCCAGCAGCCCCGGACAGAGCACAGATACGCAGTATTTT. As protein: CASSPGQSTDTQYF.

The J gene is TRBJ1-1, the V gene TRBV7-2; D unclear. The germline V gene has CDR1 SGHTA and CDR2 FQGNSA. The CDR3 runs to 14 residues. V lost 5 bases and J lost 1, with 11 bases in between. CDR3 nucleotides: TGTGCCAGCAGCCTCAGACACTCGAACACTGAAGCTTTCTTT. Its translation is CASSLRHSNTEAFF.

The V call is TRBV19, the J call TRBJ2-1; the D is unclear. Germline CDR1 is LNHDA and CDR2 is SQIVND (reference sequence). This CDR3 has 16 amino acids. The ends were cut back, 3 bases at V and 5 bases at J, with 17 bases in the middle. The CDR3 nucleotides are TGTGCCAGTAGTATGCTCCCAGGTTACTCTAACAATGAGCAGTTCTTC. This codes for CASSMLPGYSNNEQFF. The full variable domain, in which reference TRBV19 and TRBJ2-1 provide the parts outside the CDR3, is DGGITQSPKYLFRKEGQNVTLSCEQNLNHDAMYWYRQDPGQGLRLIYYSQIVNDFQKGDIAEGYSVSREKKESFPLTVTSAQKNPTAFYLCASSMLPGYSNNEQFFGPGTRLTVL.